Listed here are 30 T cell receptor beta chains from one sample, sequenced in a study of shared clonotypes between healthy human individuals. Measured with immunoSEQ multiplex PCR; TCRdb has only the in-frame clones, and not every one. In the table there are about 490,000 clones, roughly four fifths of which are singletons. The sequenced material came from PBMCs. These receptors originate from a woman between 40 and 50 years old in good health. Some clones in this sample may be carry-over from other donors' samples.

This clone has ten or more counts. V and J are TRBV30 and TRBJ2-2; D tentatively reads TRBD1 or TRBD2 (5 bases each). The CDR3 length is 14 residues. V was trimmed by 5 bases and J by 6 bases, leaving 16 bases between them. Germline CDR1 reads GTSNPN; CDR2 reads SVGIG (reference sequence). This CDR3 reads CAWAGTAFSGELFF. The DNA of the CDR3 is TGTGCCTGGGCCGGGACCGCCTTCTCCGGGGAGCTGTTTTTT.

The V gene is TRBV5-6, the J gene TRBJ2-5, with D perhaps assigned TRBD1 or TRBD2 (6 bases each). There are 18 residues in the CDR3. In germline, CDR1 is SGHDT, CDR2 YYEEEE. Trimming removed 5 bases from V and 7 bases from J, with 30 bases in between. CDR3: CASRAIGGGGPTGSTQYF. DNA of the CDR3: TGTGCCAGCAGAGCGATTGGAGGAGGGGGGCCCACGGGCTCGACCCAGTACTTC.

The rearrangement joins TRBV5-1 to TRBJ1-4; 7 positions match TRBD1. The CDR3 totals 17 residues. Per the germline V gene, CDR1 is SGHRS and CDR2 is YFSETQ. Trimming at V came to 4 bases and at J to 8 bases, leaving 17 bases not matched to a gene. The CDR3 region has the DNA TGCGCCAGCAGCCCGACGGGACAGTCGTCTCCGAGGGAAAAACTGTTTTTT. Its translation: CASSPTGQSSPREKLFF.

The CDR3 protein is CASSIADTQYF. CDR3 nucleotides: TGTGCCAGTAGTATAGCAGATACGCAGTATTTT. The V gene is TRBV19, the J gene TRBJ2-3; no definite D call. V gave up 1 base and J gave up 4 bases, with 0 bases separating them. The CDR3 is 11 residues long. Germline V gene sequence: CDR1 LNHDA, CDR2 SQIVND (reference sequence).

The rearrangement joins TRBV11-2 to TRBJ1-1; TRBD1 agrees at 9 bases. This CDR3 comprises 14 residues. Germline loops: CDR1 SGHAT, CDR2 FQNNGV. The ends lost 0 bases at V and 11 bases at J; junction bases unmatched: 7. The CDR3 bases are TGTGCCAGCAGCTTAGATCGCGGGGGACAGGGTGCTTTCTTT. It encodes CASSLDRGGQGAFF.

The rearrangement links TRBV28 to TRBJ1-3; no clear D. Germline V lookup: CDR1 MDHEN, CDR2 SYDVKM. With 3 bases removed from V and 0 bases from J, the gap between germline ends came to 9 bases. This CDR3 is 15 amino acids long. This CDR3 is CASSLDGDSGNTIYF. For the CDR3, the DNA is TGTGCCAGCAGTTTGGACGGGGACTCTGGAAACACCATATATTTT.

This clone was detected a few times. The chain employs TRBV4-1 and TRBJ2-5; D perhaps matches TRBD1 (6 bases). The V and J ends lost 4 bases and 4 bases respectively, with 19 bases between them. The length of the CDR3 is 16 residues. Looked up from germline, CDR1 is MGHRA and CDR2 is YSYEKL. The CDR3 reads CASSPGARQTGETQYF. The CDR3 coding sequence is TGCGCCAGCAGCCCCGGGGCCCGACAGACAGGAGAGACCCAGTACTTC.

This clone appeared a single time. The rearrangement joins TRBV18 to TRBJ2-7, with 7 bases aligning to TRBD2. Per the germline V gene, CDR1 is KGHSH and CDR2 is LQKENI. With 2 bases clipped from V and 5 bases from J, the junction kept 9 bases outside the gene matches. There are 15 residues in the CDR3. CDR3 coding DNA: TGTGCCAGCTCACCAGCGGCTAACGGGAGGAACGAGCAGTACTTC. It yields the protein CASSPAANGRNEQYF.

The chain employs TRBV2 and TRBJ2-2; TRBD2 matches at 7 bases. The V gene's germline CDR1 is SNHLY and CDR2 FYNNEI. The CDR3 spans 13 residues. After removal of 7 bases from V and 6 bases from J, the junction contained 5 bases not matched to a gene. CDR3 residues: CASTGGGAGELFF. The CDR3, as DNA: TGTGCCAGCACCGGTGGGGGGGCCGGGGAGCTGTTTTTT.

This rearrangement joins TRBV16 to TRBJ1-2, with D unclear. This CDR3 contains 16 residues. Germline V CDR1 and CDR2: KGHSY, FQNENV. Trimming removed 4 bases at V and 1 base at J, with 16 bases between. The CDR3 here is CASSLDGRKRNYGYTF. The CDR3 coding sequence is TGTGCCAGCAGCCTCGATGGGCGTAAACGTAACTATGGCTACACCTTC.

V gene TRBV28 combines with J gene TRBJ2-5, with 11 bases matching TRBD2. This CDR3 contains 15 residues. Germline CDR1 and CDR2: MDHEN and SYDVKM. Trimming cost V 3 bases and J 2 bases; bases outside gene matches: 2. CDR3 residues: CASSLGTSGQETQYF. CDR3 DNA: TGTGCCAGCAGTTTGGGGACTAGCGGACAAGAGACCCAGTACTTC.

The chain combines TRBV19 with TRBJ1-2; D not certain. In germline, CDR1 is LNHDA, CDR2 SQIVND (reference sequence). Trimming cost V 1 base and J 8 bases, with 11 bases left between them. The CDR3 consists of 13 residues. For the CDR3, the DNA is TGTGCCAGTAGTATAGGGACGGTTCTGGGCTACACCTTC. Encoded protein: CASSIGTVLGYTF.

The CDR3 DNA follows: TGCAGCGTGCCTGGGACTAGCGGAATCACAGATACGCAGTATTTT. It is translated as CSVPGTSGITDTQYF. The V gene is TRBV29-1, the J gene TRBJ2-3; 11 bases are shared with TRBD2. The CDR3 covers 15 residues. Looked up from germline, CDR1 is SQVTM and CDR2 is ANQGSEA. The V gene end was trimmed by 6 bases and the J gene end by 2 bases; junction bases not matched to a gene: 7.

The rearrangement joins TRBV28 to TRBJ2-3; 7 positions match TRBD1. Germline trimming cut 6 bases from V and 1 base from J; bases unmatched to any gene: 4. The CDR3 consists of 14 residues. The V gene's germline CDR1 is MDHEN and CDR2 SYDVKM. The CDR3 nucleotides are TGTGCCAGCAGGGAAGGGGGCCGCACAGATACGCAGTATTTT. Translation: CASREGGRTDTQYF.

This clone was observed once. CDR3 residues: CSVGGQFGYTF. In DNA, the CDR3 is TGCAGCGTGGGGGGACAATTCGGCTACACCTTC. The V gene is TRBV29-1, the J gene TRBJ1-2; D is possibly TRBD1 (6 bases). The V end lost 6 bases, the J end lost 8 bases, and 13 bases lay between the germline ends. CDR3 length: 11 residues. Germline V gene sequence: CDR1 SQVTM, CDR2 ANQGSEA.

This clone was counted only a few times. The J gene is TRBJ1-3, the V gene TRBV30, with TRBD1 matching 9 bases. The V segment lost 3 bases and the J segment 0 bases; nucleotides outside the gene matches: 9. From germline, CDR1 is GTSNPN and CDR2 SVGIG (reference sequence). CDR3 size: 17 residues. In DNA, the CDR3 is TGTGCCTGGAGCGACCCGGGACAGGGATTCTCTGGAAACACCATATATTTT. Protein: CAWSDPGQGFSGNTIYF.

This clone has only a few counts. The chain is built from TRBV14 and TRBJ2-3; the D gene is possibly TRBD1 (5 bases). V was cut by 0 bases and J by 5 bases, with 12 bases left in between. Germline CDR1 SGHDN, CDR2 FVKESK. The CDR3 is made up of 15 amino acids. The CDR3 DNA reads as TGTGCCAGCAGCCAAGATAGGGGCACTGGAGATACGCAGTATTTT. As protein: CASSQDRGTGDTQYF.

This rearrangement joins TRBV15 to TRBJ2-1; TRBD2 matches 13 bases. CDR1 is LNHNV, CDR2 YYDKDF, per germline (reference sequence). J lost 7 bases, V lost 5 bases, and 5 bases had no gene match. The length of the CDR3 is 15 residues. CDR3: CATSLGLAGVNEQFF. In DNA, the CDR3 is TGTGCCACCAGCCTCGGACTAGCGGGAGTAAATGAGCAGTTCTTC.

This clone occurred once. V is TRBV7-9 and J is TRBJ1-1; 7 positions match TRBD1. Germline lookup yields CDR1 SEHNR and CDR2 FQNEAQ (reference sequence). V shed 2 bases, J shed 7 bases, and the junction held 13 bases outside the gene matches. This CDR3 is 16 amino acids long. The CDR3: CASSLPGLWGQIEAFF. In DNA, the CDR3 is TGTGCCAGCAGCTTACCAGGTTTATGGGGACAGATTGAAGCTTTCTTT.

Notes on this clone: A much larger clone sits a single nucleotide away, making a read error possible. Other DNA sequences within the sample encode an identical CDR3. The rearrangement joins TRBV7-2 to TRBJ2-1; D gene uncertain. V was trimmed by 2 bases and J by 1 base, leaving 9 bases between them. CDR3 length equals 15 residues. Germline V gives CDR1 SGHTA, CDR2 FQGNSA. CDR3 DNA sequence: TGTGCCAGCAGCTTATACGCTCGTTCCTACAATGAGCAGTTCTTC. This codes for CASSLYARSYNEQFF. Full variable domain (remainder filled in from reference TRBV7-2 and TRBJ2-1): GAGVSQSPSNKVTEKGKDVELRCDPISGHTALYWYRQSLGQGLEFLIYFQGNSAPDKSGLPSDRFSAERTGGSVSTLTIQRTQQEDSAVYLCASSLYARSYNEQFFGPGTRLTVL.

V gene TRBV6-6 combines with J gene TRBJ2-3; D possibly corresponds to TRBD1 (5 bases). This CDR3 is built from 14 residues. Germline CDR1 and CDR2: MNHNY and SVGAGI (reference sequence). V lost 6 bases and J 0 bases, leaving 10 bases between the germline ends. CDR3 in DNA: TGTGCCAGCAGGGAGAGGACAAGCACAGATACGCAGTATTTT. Protein product: CASRERTSTDTQYF.

The chain carries TRBV30 and TRBJ1-1; D unclear. Germline CDR1 is GTSNPN and CDR2 is SVGIG (reference sequence). This CDR3 is 12 amino acids long. V was trimmed by 2 bases and J by 4 bases, leaving 8 bases between them. CDR3 region: CAWSRTPTEAFF. Written as DNA, the CDR3 is TGTGCCTGGAGTCGGACTCCCACTGAAGCTTTCTTT.

The table lists this clone with a few counts. This chain links TRBV2 with TRBJ1-3; no definite D call. The CDR3 length is 14 residues. Trimming removed 4 bases from V and 4 bases from J, with 11 bases in between. CDR1 SNHLY and CDR2 FYNNEI come from the germline V gene. CDR3 sequence: CASSGGDSGNTIYF. CDR3 DNA: TGTGCCAGCAGTGGAGGCGATTCGGGAAACACCATATATTTT. The full variable domain, completed using reference TRBV2 and TRBJ1-3, is EPEVTQTPSHQVTQMGQEVILRCVPISNHLYFYWYRQILGQKVEFLVSFYNNEISEKSEIFDDQFSVERPDGSNFTLKIRSTKLEDSAMYFCASSGGDSGNTIYFGEGSWLTVV.

V is TRBV5-6 and J is TRBJ2-7; 13 nucleotides line up with TRBD2. This CDR3 comprises 16 residues. The ends lost 3 bases at V and 5 bases at J; junction bases unmatched: 8. CDR1 and CDR2 from the germline V gene are SGHDT and YYEEEE. The DNA of the CDR3 is TGTGCCAGCAGCTCGGTACTAGCGGGAGGGCCTAACGAGCAGTACTTC. Translating it yields CASSSVLAGGPNEQYF.

V is TRBV29-1 and J is TRBJ2-3; weak D call: TRBD2 (6 bases). This CDR3 spans 12 amino acids. Germline assignment: CDR1 SQVTM and CDR2 ANQGSEA. Trimming left V 8 bases short and J 5 bases short, with 14 bases between. Here the CDR3 reads CSLKVRGDTQYF. The CDR3 DNA reads TGCAGCCTGAAGGTGCGGGGAGATACGCAGTATTTT.

The J gene is TRBJ2-2, the V gene TRBV7-3; 7 bases fit TRBD2. Per the germline V gene, CDR1 is SGHTA and CDR2 is FQGTGA. This CDR3 has 18 amino acids. Losses at the gene ends were 4 bases for V and 4 bases for J; bases not matched to a gene: 15. The CDR3 region has the DNA TGTGCCAGCAGCTCGCTACCCCCTAGCGGTAGCAGCACCGGGGAGCTGTTTTTT. This codes for CASSSLPPSGSSTGELFF.

This chain connects TRBV5-8 to TRBJ1-2; perhaps TRBD1 as D (6 bases). V was clipped by 0 bases and J by 6 bases, with 12 bases between them. The CDR3 is 14 amino acids. In germline, CDR1 is SGHTS, CDR2 YDEGEE. The CDR3 reads CASSLVPGVDGYTF. As DNA, the CDR3 is TGTGCCAGCAGCTTGGTTCCAGGGGTTGATGGCTACACCTTC. Full variable domain (outside the CDR3, taken from reference TRBV5-8 and TRBJ1-2): EAGVTQSPTHLIKTRGQQATLRCSPISGHTSVYWYQQALGLGLQFLLWYDEGEERNRGNFPPRFSGRQFPNYSSELNVNALELEDSALYLCASSLVPGVDGYTFGSGTRLTVV.

The chain recombines TRBV5-6 with TRBJ2-3; 12 nucleotides align to TRBD2. Losses at the gene ends were 4 bases for V and 2 bases for J; bases not matched to a gene: 5. The CDR3 is 16 amino acids. CDR1 is SGHDT and CDR2 is YYEEEE in the germline V gene. CDR3 nucleotide sequence: TGTGCCAGCAGCCAACTAGCGGGGGGATTCACAGATACGCAGTATTTT. It encodes CASSQLAGGFTDTQYF.

The chain joins TRBV11-3 to TRBJ2-2, with 8 bases that match TRBD1. V lost 5 bases to trimming and J lost 1 base; unmatched junction nucleotides: 3. The germline CDR1 and CDR2 sequences are SGHNT and YENEEA. This CDR3 is 15 amino acids long. The DNA for the CDR3 is TGTGCCAGCAGCGCCGGACAGGGGAACACCGGGGAGCTGTTTTTT. This gives the protein CASSAGQGNTGELFF. Using reference TRBV11-3 and TRBJ2-2 for the parts outside the CDR3, the full variable domain is EAGVVQSPRYKIIEKKQPVAFWCNPISGHNTLYWYLQNLGQGPELLIRYENEEAVDDSQLPKDRFSAERLKGVDSTLKIQPAELGDSAVYLCASSAGQGNTGELFFGEGSRLTVL.

The chain recombines TRBV9 with TRBJ2-5; TRBD2 might be the D (6 bases). The CDR3 runs 18 residues. Germline CDR1 SGDLS, CDR2 YYNGEE. V was trimmed by 0 bases and J by 4 bases, leaving 22 bases between them. CDR3 in amino acids: CASSVGGSSGGIGETQYF. The CDR3 DNA is TGTGCCAGCAGCGTAGGAGGGAGTAGCGGAGGAATAGGAGAGACCCAGTACTTC.